A selection of T cell receptor beta chains follows, all from one sample in a study of T cells in Graves' hyperthyroidism and ophthalmopathy. One entry per CDR3 protein results from TCRdb running MiXCR on the multiplex PCR reads. The data show fewer than 650,000 distinct CDR3 sequences, with approximately 15% seen just once and under 7% held by the top ten. Sequencing input: blood. The receptors originated from a young woman with Graves' hyperthyroidism that later progressed to Graves' ophthalmopathy. The CDR3 runs from the conserved cysteine through the conserved F or W. A D gene is named only where the DNA matches it firmly. Some rows have no size entry. The others give once, few or many, or a class for an expanded clone.

J gene	D gene	clone size	V gene	CDR3 protein	CDR3 DNA
TRBJ2-5	TRBD2	many	TRBV6-1	CASSVMGREGETQYF	TGTGCCAGCAGTGTGATGGGTAGGGAGGGGGAGACCCAGTACTTC
TRBJ2-7	-	many	TRBV7-8	CASSLAEEDEQYF	TGTGCCAGCAGCTTAGCGGAAGAGGACGAGCAGTACTTC
TRBJ2-5	TRBD1	many	TRBV5-1	CASSVTGTEETQYF	TGCGCCAGCAGCGTTACCGGGACAGAAGAGACCCAGTACTTC
TRBJ2-3	-	many	TRBV7-2	CASSITTDTQYF	TGTGCCAGCAGCATCACCACAGATACGCAGTATTTT
TRBJ2-1	-	many	TRBV11-2	CASSRNNNEQFF	TGTGCCAGCAGCCGAAACAACAATGAGCAGTTCTTC
TRBJ1-1	TRBD1	many	TRBV27	CASSLRQGDLNTEAFF	TGTGCCAGCAGTTTGAGACAGGGGGATTTGAACACTGAAGCTTTCTTT
TRBJ2-2	-	many	TRBV4-3	CASSQQGNTGELFF	TGCGCCAGCAGCCAGCAGGGGAACACCGGGGAGCTGTTTTTT
TRBJ2-5	-	many	TRBV18	CASSPSSPPLGETQYF	TGTGCCAGCTCACCAAGTTCCCCGCCTCTCGGCGAGACCCAGTACTTC
TRBJ2-2	TRBD2	many	TRBV11-2	CASSSGLAGSRGTGELFF	TGTGCCAGCAGCTCGGGACTAGCGGGATCTCGGGGGACCGGGGAGCTGTTTTTT
TRBJ1-1	-	few	TRBV19	CASSMADTAPTFF	TGTGCCAGTAGTATGGCGGACACAGCACCCACTTTCTTT
TRBJ1-2	-	many	TRBV4-3	CASSPAREGPWSYGYTF	TGCGCCAGCAGCCCGGCGAGAGAGGGGCCTTGGAGCTATGGCTACACCTTC
TRBJ1-1	TRBD1	many	TRBV6-1	CASSEWAFGTGPNAEAFF	TGTGCCAGCAGTGAATGGGCATTTGGGACAGGGCCAAACGCTGAAGCTTTCTTT
TRBJ2-1	TRBD2	few	TRBV6-1	CASSEIPPGLAGTRGYNEQFF	TGTGCCAGCAGTGAAATCCCTCCGGGACTAGCGGGTACAAGGGGGTACAATGAGCAGTTCTTC
TRBJ1-4	TRBD1	many	TRBV11-2	CASSTQGAPTNEKLFF	TGTGCCAGCAGCACACAGGGGGCTCCAACTAATGAAAAACTGTTTTTT
TRBJ1-3	-	-	TRBV2	CASSSLGMGNTIYF	TGTGCCAGCAGTTCGCTGGGGATGGGAAACACCATATATTTT
TRBJ2-7	-	-	TRBV7-2	CASSLIWGGLSYEQYF	TGTGCCAGCAGCTTAATTTGGGGAGGCCTCTCCTACGAGCAGTACTTC
TRBJ2-5	TRBD2	few	TRBV7-9	CASSSGMIAGGPGETQYF	TGTGCCAGCAGCTCTGGAATGATAGCGGGAGGGCCGGGTGAGACCCAGTACTTC
TRBJ2-2	TRBD2	-	TRBV4-3	CASSQDPPSGSPMGTGELFF	TGCGCCAGCAGCCAAGACCCCCCTAGCGGGAGTCCGATGGGCACCGGGGAGCTGTTTTTT
TRBJ2-1	-	many	TRBV5-1	CASSSGTYNEQFF	TGTGCCAGCAGCTCCGGAACCTACAATGAGCAGTTCTTC
TRBJ2-1	-	many	TRBV27	CASSFGIEQFF	TGTGCCAGCAGTTTTGGAATTGAGCAGTTCTTC
TRBJ1-1	TRBD1	few	TRBV20-1	CSAIHSRTGATEAFF	TGCAGTGCGATTCATTCACGGACAGGGGCCACTGAAGCTTTCTTT
TRBJ1-5	TRBD1	many	TRBV6-2/TRBV6-3	CASDRGFQPQHF	TGTGCCAGCGACAGGGGGTTCCAGCCCCAGCATTTT
TRBJ2-5	-	many	TRBV30	CAWTAGRVQETQYF	TGTGCCTGGACAGCTGGACGGGTCCAAGAGACCCAGTACTTC
TRBJ1-2	TRBD1	many	TRBV24-1	CATSDPRTGGYGYTF	TGTGCCACCAGTGATCCCCGGACAGGGGGCTATGGCTACACCTTC
TRBJ1-6	-	many	TRBV30	CAWSSTGLLYSPLHF	TGTGCCTGGAGTTCAACAGGGTTGTTGTACTCACCCCTCCACTTT
TRBJ2-7	-	-	TRBV20-1	CSAREAGPYEQYF	TGCAGTGCTAGAGAGGCGGGACCCTACGAGCAGTACTTC
TRBJ2-1	TRBD2	-	TRBV20-1	CSARKGLAGYNEQFF	TGCAGTGCCCGGAAGGGACTAGCGGGATACAATGAGCAGTTCTTC
TRBJ1-1	TRBD1	many	TRBV27	CASSYDRGLFKTEAFF	TGTGCCAGCAGCTACGACAGGGGGCTCTTTAAGACTGAAGCTTTCTTT
TRBJ1-5	-	few	TRBV25-1	CASSETGHNQPQHF	TGTGCCAGCAGTGAGACAGGTCATAATCAGCCCCAGCATTTT
TRBJ2-3	-	many	TRBV7-6	CASSPLGGDTQYF	TGTGCCAGCAGCCCCTTAGGGGGGGATACGCAGTATTTT
TRBJ2-3	-	many	TRBV27	CASSLGRGTDTQYF	TGTGCCAGCAGTTTGGGGCGGGGCACAGATACGCAGTATTTT
TRBJ1-1	TRBD1	many	TRBV19	CASAPHDRGHSEAFF	TGTGCCAGTGCCCCGCACGACAGGGGGCATTCTGAAGCTTTCTTT
TRBJ1-1	-	many	TRBV4-3	CASSAITGTLAEAFF	TGCGCCAGCAGCGCTATTACAGGGACGTTGGCTGAAGCTTTCTTT
TRBJ2-7	-	many	TRBV12-3/TRBV12-4	CASSVSGPASYEQYF	TGTGCCAGCAGCGTATCGGGACCAGCCTCCTACGAGCAGTACTTC
TRBJ1-1	-	few	TRBV10-3	CAIGGRGNTEAFF	TGTGCCATCGGTGGGAGGGGGAACACTGAAGCTTTCTTT
TRBJ2-3	TRBD1	many	TRBV2	CASRKGTGGTDTQYF	TGTGCCAGCAGGAAAGGGACAGGGGGCACAGATACGCAGTATTTT
TRBJ1-2	-	few	TRBV30	CAWGKGLGGYTF	TGTGCCTGGGGCAAGGGGTTAGGGGGCTACACCTTC
TRBJ2-2	TRBD1	-	TRBV7-9	CASSPSGTANTGELFF	TGTGCCAGCAGCCCATCCGGGACAGCGAACACCGGGGAGCTGTTTTTT
TRBJ1-2	-	many	TRBV5-1	CASSSGPLSNYGYTF	TGCGCCAGCAGCTCAGGGCCGCTCTCTAACTATGGCTACACCTTC
TRBJ1-1	-	few	TRBV5-1	CASSFQGYVENEAFF	TGCGCCAGCAGCTTTCAGGGTTATGTGGAAAACGAAGCTTTCTTT
TRBJ2-7	-	-	TRBV7-9	CASSLSGDVTQYF	TGTGCCAGCAGCTTATCGGGAGACGTTACGCAGTACTTC
TRBJ1-2	-	many	TRBV29-1	CSVERKGNYGYTF	TGCAGCGTTGAGCGGAAGGGAAACTATGGCTACACCTTC
TRBJ2-2	-	-	TRBV28	CASTLPGLLGTGELFF	TGTGCCAGCACCCTCCCAGGGCTTCTAGGCACCGGGGAGCTGTTTTTT
TRBJ1-1	TRBD1	many	TRBV2	CASPGQTNTEAFF	TGTGCCAGTCCGGGACAGACGAACACTGAAGCTTTCTTT